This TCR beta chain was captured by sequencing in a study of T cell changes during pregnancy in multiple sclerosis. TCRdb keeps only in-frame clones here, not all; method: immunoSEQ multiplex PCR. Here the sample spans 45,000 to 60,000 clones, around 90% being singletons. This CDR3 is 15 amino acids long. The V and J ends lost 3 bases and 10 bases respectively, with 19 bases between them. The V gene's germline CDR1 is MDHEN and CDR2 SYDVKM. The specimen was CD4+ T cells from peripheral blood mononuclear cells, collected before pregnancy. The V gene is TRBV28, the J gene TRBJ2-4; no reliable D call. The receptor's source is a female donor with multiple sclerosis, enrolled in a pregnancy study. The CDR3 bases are TGTGCCAGCAGTTTCCCCTCGGCGGAAGAAGTAATTCAGTACTTC. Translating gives CASSFPSAEEVIQYF. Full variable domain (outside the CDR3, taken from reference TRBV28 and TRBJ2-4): DVKVTQSSRYLVKRTGEKVFLECVQDMDHENMFWYRQDPGLGLRLIYFSYDVKMKEKGDIPEGYSVSREKKERFSLILESASTNQTSMYLCASSFPSAEEVIQYFGAGTRLSVL.